These 10 T cell receptor beta chains were sequenced from one sample in a study of identical twins. TCRdb used MiXCR to reprocess the 5' RACE reads, holding one entry per CDR3 protein. Here the sample spans 1.5 million to 2 million distinct CDR3 sequences, under 35% being singletons. The sample was cord blood. Source of these receptors: a newborn girl in good health.

Of note for this clonotype: One base away lies a much larger clone, so this may be a sequencing read error. This chain connects TRBV6-6 to TRBJ2-7; D perhaps matches TRBD1 (6 bases). Per germline, CDR1 MNHNY and CDR2 SVGAGI (reference sequence). The CDR3 totals 13 residues. CDR3 sequence (DNA): TGTGCCAGCAGTTACACAGGGTCCTGCGAGCAGTACTTC. As protein: CASSYTGSCEQYF.

This clonotype was seen only once. This sequence joins TRBV20-1 and TRBJ1-6; D gene uncertain. The CDR3 sequence is 13 residues long. V lost 4 bases and J 7 bases, leaving 11 bases between the germline ends. Germline-derived CDR1 and CDR2 are DFQATT and SNEGSKA (reference sequence). This CDR3 is CSAKGAGNSPLHF. The CDR3 DNA is TGCAGTGCTAAAGGCGCGGGGAATTCACCCCTCCACTTT.

This rearrangement joins TRBV20-1 to TRBJ1-2; TRBD1 matches at 9 bases. This CDR3 has 12 amino acids. Germline V lookup: CDR1 DFQATT, CDR2 SNEGSKA (reference sequence). Germline trimming cut 0 bases from V and 8 bases from J; bases unmatched to any gene: 1. The CDR3: CSAREQGAGYTF. DNA of the CDR3: TGCAGTGCTAGAGAACAGGGGGCGGGCTACACCTTC.

This clonotype was found a few times. The chain uses TRBV24-1 and TRBJ2-3, with D perhaps matching TRBD1 or TRBD2 (5 bases each). The V gene lost 6 bases and the J gene lost 1 base, with 13 bases spanning the gap. The CDR3 runs 15 residues. Germline CDR1 and CDR2: KGHDR and SFDVKD. In DNA form, the CDR3 reads TGTGCCACCAGTCCCGGGGCACAGGGCACAGATACGCAGTATTTT. It codes for CATSPGAQGTDTQYF.

The J gene is TRBJ1-4, the V gene TRBV4-2; TRBD1 matches at 8 bases. The CDR3 spans 16 residues. Germline V gene data show CDR1 as LGHNA and CDR2 as YNFKEQ. After removal of 0 bases from V and 8 bases from J, the junction contained 8 bases not matched to a gene. The CDR3 spells CASSQDVGTGVEKLFF. For the CDR3, the DNA is TGTGCCAGCAGCCAAGATGTAGGGACAGGTGTAGAAAAACTGTTTTTT.

The chain has TRBV4-2 and TRBJ2-3; D call uncertain. Trimming removed 0 bases from V and 4 bases from J, with 14 bases in between. CDR1 and CDR2 (germline): LGHNA, YNFKEQ. The CDR3 is 16 amino acids. Here the CDR3 reads CASSQDRVARSDTQYF. The CDR3 nucleotides read TGTGCCAGCAGCCAAGATCGGGTAGCTCGGTCAGATACGCAGTATTTT.

The J gene is TRBJ2-2, the V gene TRBV9; maybe TRBD1 (7 bases). This CDR3 has 20 amino acids. V was trimmed by 7 bases and J by 4 bases, leaving 32 bases between them. Germline V gives CDR1 SGDLS, CDR2 YYNGEE. CDR3 in DNA: TGTGCCAGCTCACCAAACTCCGGATTCTCCGGGCAGGGGGGCACCGGGGAGCTGTTTTTT. Encoded protein: CASSPNSGFSGQGGTGELFF.

This clonotype was picked up a small number of times. The chain links TRBV12-3 or TRBV12-4 to TRBJ1-5, with a tentative D call TRBD1 (5 bases). The CDR3 length is 16 residues. The ends were cut back, 6 bases at V and 3 bases at J, with 18 bases in the middle. For the CDR3, the DNA is TGTGCCAGCAGCCCTGGGGCAGGGTTGATCAATCAGCCCCAGCATTTT. This translates into CASSPGAGLINQPQHF.

In its sample, this clonotype was seen a few times. The CDR3 DNA is TGTGCCAGCAGTTACCCAGGGCCTAGCAATCAGCCCCAGCATTTT. Encoded protein: CASSYPGPSNQPQHF. This sequence joins TRBV6-6 and TRBJ1-5; D might be TRBD1 (5 bases). The CDR3 consists of 15 residues. The V gene's germline CDR1 is MNHNY and CDR2 SVGAGI (reference sequence). V lost 2 bases and J lost 0, with 8 bases in between.

This clonotype was observed once. CDR3 region: CSAGPPSGSHNEQFF. The CDR3 DNA is TGCAGTGCTGGCCCCCCCAGCGGGAGTCACAATGAGCAGTTCTTC. The chain employs TRBV20-1 and TRBJ2-1, with 8 nucleotides matching TRBD2. Germline CDR1 is DFQATT and CDR2 is SNEGSKA (reference sequence). Trimming cost V 5 bases and J 5 bases; bases outside gene matches: 11. The CDR3 has 15 residues.